A selection of T cell receptor beta chains follows, all from one sample in a study of blood T cells in healthy people across ages. One entry per CDR3 protein, called by TCRdb with MiXCR from the 5' RACE reads. The sample holds 950,000 to 1,200,000 distinct CDR3 sequences, 35% to 45% seen once. The specimen was blood. All receptors come from a man aged 18-30 years in good health. Each CDR3 is given without its conserved first and last residue.

CDR3aa: ASSYSVSSSYNEQY
j_gene: .
v_gene: TRBV6-2/TRBV6-3

CDR3aa: ASSLAGLTTQNEQF
j_gene: TRBJ2-1
v_gene: TRBV5-4

CDR3aa: ASSKGSAGEEDTEAF
j_gene: TRBJ1-1
v_gene: TRBV21-1

CDR3aa: ASSPDTDTEAF
j_gene: TRBJ1-1
v_gene: TRBV18

CDR3aa: ASSRYSGNTIY
j_gene: TRBJ1-3
v_gene: TRBV14

CDR3aa: ASMMGQRAF
j_gene: TRBJ1-1
v_gene: TRBV6-5

CDR3aa: AISESIGGSSYNEQF
j_gene: TRBJ2-1
v_gene: TRBV10-3

CDR3aa: ASLASGELF
j_gene: TRBJ2-2
v_gene: TRBV7-9

CDR3aa: SVDIPRGIVSDTQY
j_gene: TRBJ2-3
v_gene: TRBV29-1

CDR3aa: ASSTRQGLEKLF
j_gene: TRBJ1-4
v_gene: TRBV7-2

CDR3aa: ATSVRGLPTSPDTQY
j_gene: TRBJ2-3
v_gene: TRBV24-1

CDR3aa: ASSYGQSFYYEQY
j_gene: TRBJ2-7
v_gene: TRBV7-9

CDR3aa: ASLSTPNTEAF
j_gene: TRBJ1-1
v_gene: TRBV2